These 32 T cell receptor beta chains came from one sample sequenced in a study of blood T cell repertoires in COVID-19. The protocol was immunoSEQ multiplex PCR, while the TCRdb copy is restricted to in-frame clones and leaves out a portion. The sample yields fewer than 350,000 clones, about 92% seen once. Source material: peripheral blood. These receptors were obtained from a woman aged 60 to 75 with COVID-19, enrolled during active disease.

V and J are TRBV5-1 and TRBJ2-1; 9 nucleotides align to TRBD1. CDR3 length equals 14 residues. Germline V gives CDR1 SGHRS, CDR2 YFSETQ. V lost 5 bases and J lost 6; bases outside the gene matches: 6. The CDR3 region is CASRRDRASNEQFF. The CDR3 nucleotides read TGCGCCAGCAGACGGGACAGGGCCTCCAATGAGCAGTTCTTC.

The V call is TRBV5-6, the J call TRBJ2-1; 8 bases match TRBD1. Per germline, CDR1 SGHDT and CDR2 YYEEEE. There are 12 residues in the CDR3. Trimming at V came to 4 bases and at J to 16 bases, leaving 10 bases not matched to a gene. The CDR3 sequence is CASSTLPDREFF. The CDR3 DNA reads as TGTGCCAGCAGCACCCTACCGGACAGGGAATTCTTC.

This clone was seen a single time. In DNA form, the CDR3 reads TGTGCCTGGACGTGGCGGGGGCTCAATGAGCAGTTCTTC. Its translation: CAWTWRGLNEQFF. The chain is built from TRBV30 and TRBJ2-1; D might be TRBD2 (7 bases). The CDR3 extends over 13 amino acids. V was trimmed by 4 bases and J by 6 bases, leaving 13 bases between them. Germline V gene data show CDR1 as GTSNPN and CDR2 as SVGIG (reference sequence).

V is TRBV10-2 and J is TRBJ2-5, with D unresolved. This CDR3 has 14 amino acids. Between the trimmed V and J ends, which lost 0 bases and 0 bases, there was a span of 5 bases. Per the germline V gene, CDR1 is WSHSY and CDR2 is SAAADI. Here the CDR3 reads CASSESGYQETQYF. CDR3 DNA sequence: TGCGCCAGCAGTGAGTCCGGGTACCAAGAGACCCAGTACTTC.

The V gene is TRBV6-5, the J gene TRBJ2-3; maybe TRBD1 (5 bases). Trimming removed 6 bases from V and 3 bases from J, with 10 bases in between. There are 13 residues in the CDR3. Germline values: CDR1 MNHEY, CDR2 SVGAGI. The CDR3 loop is CASRHRGTDTQYF. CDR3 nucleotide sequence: TGTGCCAGCAGACATAGGGGTACAGATACGCAGTATTTT.

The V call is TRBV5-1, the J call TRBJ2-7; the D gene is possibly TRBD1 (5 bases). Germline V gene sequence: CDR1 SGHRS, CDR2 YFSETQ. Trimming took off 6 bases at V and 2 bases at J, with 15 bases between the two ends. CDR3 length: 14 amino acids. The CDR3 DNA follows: TGCGCCAGCACCCTCACGCAGGGTCCCTACGAGCAGTACTTC. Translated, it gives CASTLTQGPYEQYF.

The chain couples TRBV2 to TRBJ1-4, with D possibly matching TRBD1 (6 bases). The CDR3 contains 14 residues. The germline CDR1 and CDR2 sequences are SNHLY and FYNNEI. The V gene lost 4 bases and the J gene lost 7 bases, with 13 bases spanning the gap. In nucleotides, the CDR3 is TGTGCCAGCAGTGGTGAAGGGGGTGTTGAAAAACTGTTTTTT. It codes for CASSGEGGVEKLFF. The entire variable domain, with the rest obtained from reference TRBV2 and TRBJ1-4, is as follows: EPEVTQTPSHQVTQMGQEVILRCVPISNHLYFYWYRQILGQKVEFLVSFYNNEISEKSEIFDDQFSVERPDGSNFTLKIRSTKLEDSAMYFCASSGEGGVEKLFFGSGTQLSVL.

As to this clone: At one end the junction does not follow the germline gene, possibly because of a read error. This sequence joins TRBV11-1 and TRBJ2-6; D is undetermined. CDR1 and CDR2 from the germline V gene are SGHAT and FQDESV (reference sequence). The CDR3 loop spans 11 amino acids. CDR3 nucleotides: TGTGCCTCCTCTAGGGCCAACGTCCTGACTTTC. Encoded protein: CASSRANVLTF.

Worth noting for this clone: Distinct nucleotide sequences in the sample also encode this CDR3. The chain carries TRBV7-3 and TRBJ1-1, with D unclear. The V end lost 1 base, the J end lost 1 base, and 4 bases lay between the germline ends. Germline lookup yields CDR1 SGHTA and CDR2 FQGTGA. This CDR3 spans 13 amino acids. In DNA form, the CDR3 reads TGTGCCAGCAGCTTAAGTAGGAACACTGAAGCTTTCTTT. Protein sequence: CASSLSRNTEAFF.

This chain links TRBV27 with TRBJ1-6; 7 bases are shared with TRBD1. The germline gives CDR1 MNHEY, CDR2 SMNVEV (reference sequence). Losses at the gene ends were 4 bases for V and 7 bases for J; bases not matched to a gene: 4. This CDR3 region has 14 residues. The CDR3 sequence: CASSSYRGNSPLHF. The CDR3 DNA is TGTGCCAGCAGTTCCTACAGGGGCAATTCACCCCTCCACTTT.

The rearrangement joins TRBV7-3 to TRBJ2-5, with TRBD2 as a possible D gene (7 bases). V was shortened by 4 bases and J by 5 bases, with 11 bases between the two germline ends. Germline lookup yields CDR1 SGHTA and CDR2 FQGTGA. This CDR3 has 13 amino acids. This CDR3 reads CASSWGGLETQYF. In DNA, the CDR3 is TGTGCCAGCAGCTGGGGGGGCCTGGAGACCCAGTACTTC. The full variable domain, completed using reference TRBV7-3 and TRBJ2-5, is GAGVSQTPSNKVTEKGKYVELRCDPISGHTALYWYRQSLGQGPEFLIYFQGTGAADDSGLPNDRFFAVRPEGSVSTLKIQRTERGDSAVYLCASSWGGLETQYFGPGTRLLVL.

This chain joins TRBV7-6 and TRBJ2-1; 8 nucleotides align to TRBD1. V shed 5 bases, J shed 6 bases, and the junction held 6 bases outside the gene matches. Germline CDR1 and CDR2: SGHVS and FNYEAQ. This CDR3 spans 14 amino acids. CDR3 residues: CASSTRGRVNEQFF. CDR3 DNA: TGTGCCAGCAGCACCAGGGGGCGCGTCAATGAGCAGTTCTTC.

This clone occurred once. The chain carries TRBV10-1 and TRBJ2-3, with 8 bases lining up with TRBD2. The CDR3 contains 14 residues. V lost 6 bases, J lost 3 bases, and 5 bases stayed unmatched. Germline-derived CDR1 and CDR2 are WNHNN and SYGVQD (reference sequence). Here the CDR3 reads CASSPGGGTDTQYF. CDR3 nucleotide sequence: TGCGCCAGCAGCCCCGGGGGGGGGACAGATACGCAGTATTTT.

CDR3 region: CASGGAGDGQETQYF. CDR3 coding DNA: TGCGCCAGCGGGGGCGCCGGGGATGGCCAAGAGACCCAGTACTTC. The chain recombines TRBV10-1 with TRBJ2-5; D possibly corresponds to TRBD1 (6 bases). CDR1 is WNHNN and CDR2 is SYGVQD in the germline V gene (reference sequence). V was pared by 8 bases and J by 1 base, with 17 bases between. The CDR3 totals 15 residues.

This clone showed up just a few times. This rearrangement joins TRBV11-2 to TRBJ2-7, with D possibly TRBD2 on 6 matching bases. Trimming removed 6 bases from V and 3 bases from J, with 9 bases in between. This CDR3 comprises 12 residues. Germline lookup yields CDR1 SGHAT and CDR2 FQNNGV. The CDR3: CASRGGVYEQYF. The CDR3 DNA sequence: TGTGCCAGCAGGGGGGGAGTCTACGAGCAGTACTTC.

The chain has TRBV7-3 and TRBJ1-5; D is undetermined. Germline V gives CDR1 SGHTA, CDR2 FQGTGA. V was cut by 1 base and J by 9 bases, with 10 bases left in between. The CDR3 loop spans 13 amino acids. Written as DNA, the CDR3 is TGTGCCAGCAGCTTAATGGATTCAGGGCCCCAGCATTTT. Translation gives CASSLMDSGPQHF.

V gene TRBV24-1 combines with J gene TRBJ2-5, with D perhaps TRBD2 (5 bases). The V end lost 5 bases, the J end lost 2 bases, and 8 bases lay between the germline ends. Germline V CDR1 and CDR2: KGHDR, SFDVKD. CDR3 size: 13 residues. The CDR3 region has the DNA TGTGCCACCAGTGCCCGGGGACAAGAGACCCAGTACTTC. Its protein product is CATSARGQETQYF.

The CDR3, as DNA: TGTGCCAGCAGTGTGCTGGAGGGGAACACTGAAGCTTTCTTT. This codes for CASSVLEGNTEAFF. The chain links TRBV2 to TRBJ1-1; the D is unclear. This CDR3 contains 14 residues. From germline, CDR1 is SNHLY and CDR2 FYNNEI. Between the trimmed V and J ends, which lost 4 bases and 1 base, there was a span of 10 bases.

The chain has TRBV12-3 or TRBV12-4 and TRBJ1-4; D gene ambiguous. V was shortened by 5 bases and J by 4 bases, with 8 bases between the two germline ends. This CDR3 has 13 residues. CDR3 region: CASSRRVNEKLFF. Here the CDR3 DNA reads TGTGCCAGCAGTCGACGGGTTAATGAAAAACTGTTTTTT.

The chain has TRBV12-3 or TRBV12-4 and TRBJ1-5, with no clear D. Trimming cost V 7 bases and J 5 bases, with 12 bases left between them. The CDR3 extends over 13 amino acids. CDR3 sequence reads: CASTTAGYQPQHF. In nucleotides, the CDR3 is TGTGCCAGCACCACAGCCGGTTATCAGCCCCAGCATTTT.

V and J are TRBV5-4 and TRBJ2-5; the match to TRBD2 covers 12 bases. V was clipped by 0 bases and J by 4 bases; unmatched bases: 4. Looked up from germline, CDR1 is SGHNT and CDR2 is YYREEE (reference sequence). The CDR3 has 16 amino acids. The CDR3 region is CASSLALAGGGETQYF. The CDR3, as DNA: TGTGCCAGCAGCTTGGCTCTAGCGGGGGGGGGAGAGACCCAGTACTTC.

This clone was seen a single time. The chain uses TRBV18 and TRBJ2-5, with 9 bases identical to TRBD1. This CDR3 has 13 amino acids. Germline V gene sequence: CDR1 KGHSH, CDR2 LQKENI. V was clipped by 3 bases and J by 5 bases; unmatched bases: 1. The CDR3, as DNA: TGTGCCAGCTCACCTGGACAGGGGGAGACCCAGTACTTC. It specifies CASSPGQGETQYF.

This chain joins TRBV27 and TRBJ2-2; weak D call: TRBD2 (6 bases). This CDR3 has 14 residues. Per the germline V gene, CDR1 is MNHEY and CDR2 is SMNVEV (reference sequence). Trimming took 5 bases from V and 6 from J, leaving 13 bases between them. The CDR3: CASSMTSPPGELFF. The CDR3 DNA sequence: TGTGCCAGCAGTATGACTAGTCCCCCCGGGGAGCTGTTTTTT.

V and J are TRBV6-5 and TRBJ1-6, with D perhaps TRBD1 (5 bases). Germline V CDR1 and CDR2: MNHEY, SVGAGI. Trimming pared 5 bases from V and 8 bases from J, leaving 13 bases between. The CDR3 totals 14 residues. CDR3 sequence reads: CASSRLQQDSPLHF. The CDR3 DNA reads TGTGCCAGCAGTCGCCTCCAACAGGATTCACCCCTCCACTTT.

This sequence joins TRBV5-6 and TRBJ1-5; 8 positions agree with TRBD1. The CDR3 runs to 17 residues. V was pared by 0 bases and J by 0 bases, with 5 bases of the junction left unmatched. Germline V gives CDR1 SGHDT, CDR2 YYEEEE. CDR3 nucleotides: TGTGCCAGCAGCTTGGGCCAGGGGGCTTATAGCAATCAGCCCCAGCATTTT. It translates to CASSLGQGAYSNQPQHF.

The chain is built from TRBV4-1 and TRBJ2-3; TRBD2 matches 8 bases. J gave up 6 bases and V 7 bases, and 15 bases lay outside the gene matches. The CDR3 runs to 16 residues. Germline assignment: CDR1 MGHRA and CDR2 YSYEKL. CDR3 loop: CASNHLGRGLMDTQYF. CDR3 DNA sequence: TGCGCCAGCAACCACCTCGGGAGGGGGTTGATGGATACGCAGTATTTT.

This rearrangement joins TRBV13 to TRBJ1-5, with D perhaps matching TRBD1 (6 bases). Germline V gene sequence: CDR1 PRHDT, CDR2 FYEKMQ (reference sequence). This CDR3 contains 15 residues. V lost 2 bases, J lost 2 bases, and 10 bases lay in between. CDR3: CASSLQSGGNQPQHF. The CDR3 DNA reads TGTGCCAGCAGCTTACAATCAGGGGGCAATCAGCCCCAGCATTTT.

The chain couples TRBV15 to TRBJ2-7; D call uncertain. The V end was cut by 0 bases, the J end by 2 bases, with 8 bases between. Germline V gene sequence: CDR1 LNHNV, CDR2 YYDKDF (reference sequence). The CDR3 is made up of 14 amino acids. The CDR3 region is CATSREDLAYEQYF. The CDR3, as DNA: TGTGCCACCAGCAGAGAAGATTTAGCCTACGAGCAGTACTTC.

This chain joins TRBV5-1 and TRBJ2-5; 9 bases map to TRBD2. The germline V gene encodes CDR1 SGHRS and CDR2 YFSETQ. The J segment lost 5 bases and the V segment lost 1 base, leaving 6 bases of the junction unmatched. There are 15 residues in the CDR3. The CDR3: CASSLQGAGGETQYF. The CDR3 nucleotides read TGCGCCAGCAGCTTGCAGGGCGCGGGGGGGGAGACCCAGTACTTC.

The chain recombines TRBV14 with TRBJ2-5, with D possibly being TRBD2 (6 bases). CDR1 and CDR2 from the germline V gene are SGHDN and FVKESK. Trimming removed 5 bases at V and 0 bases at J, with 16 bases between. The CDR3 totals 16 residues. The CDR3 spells CASSFLGTEYQETQYF. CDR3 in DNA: TGTGCCAGCAGCTTTCTCGGGACTGAGTACCAAGAGACCCAGTACTTC.

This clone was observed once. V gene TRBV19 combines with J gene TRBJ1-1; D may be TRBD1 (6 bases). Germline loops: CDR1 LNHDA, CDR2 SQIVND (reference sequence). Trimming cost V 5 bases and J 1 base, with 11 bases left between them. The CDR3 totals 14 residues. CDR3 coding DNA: TGTGCCAGTAGTCCCGGGACATGGAACACTGAAGCTTTCTTT. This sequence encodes CASSPGTWNTEAFF.

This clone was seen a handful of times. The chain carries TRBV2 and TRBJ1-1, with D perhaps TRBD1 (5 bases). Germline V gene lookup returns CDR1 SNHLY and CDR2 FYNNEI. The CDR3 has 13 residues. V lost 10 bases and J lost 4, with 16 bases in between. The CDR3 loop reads CATQGQGATEAFF. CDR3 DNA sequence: TGTGCCACACAAGGGCAGGGTGCCACTGAAGCTTTCTTT. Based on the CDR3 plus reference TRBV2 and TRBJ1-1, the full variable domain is EPEVTQTPSHQVTQMGQEVILRCVPISNHLYFYWYRQILGQKVEFLVSFYNNEISEKSEIFDDQFSVERPDGSNFTLKIRSTKLEDSAMYFCATQGQGATEAFFGQGTRLTVV.